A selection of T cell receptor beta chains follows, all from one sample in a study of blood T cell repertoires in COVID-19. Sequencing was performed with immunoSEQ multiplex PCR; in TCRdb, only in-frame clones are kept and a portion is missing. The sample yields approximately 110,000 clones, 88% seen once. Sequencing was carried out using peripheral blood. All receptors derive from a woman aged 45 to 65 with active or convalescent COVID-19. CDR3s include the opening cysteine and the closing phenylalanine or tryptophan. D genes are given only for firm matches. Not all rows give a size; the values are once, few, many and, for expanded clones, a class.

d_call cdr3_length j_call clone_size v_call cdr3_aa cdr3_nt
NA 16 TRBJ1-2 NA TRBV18 CASSPPSGGGDYGYTF TGTGCCAGCTCACCACCGAGCGGGGGAGGAGACTATGGCTACACCTTC
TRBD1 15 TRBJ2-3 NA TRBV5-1 CASSLTTGVGDTQYF TGCGCCAGCAGCCTGACGACAGGGGTGGGAGATACGCAGTATTTT
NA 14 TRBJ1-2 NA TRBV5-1 CASSLGEGGYGYTF TGCGCCAGCAGCTTGGGGGAGGGTGGCTATGGCTACACCTTC
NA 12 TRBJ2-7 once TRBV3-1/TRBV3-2 CASSQDNHLRYF TGTGCCAGCAGCCAAGATAATCACTTACGATACTTC
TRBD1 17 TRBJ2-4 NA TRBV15 CATRGRQGPEAKNIQYF TGTGCCACCAGGGGTCGACAGGGACCAGAAGCCAAAAACATTCAGTACTTC
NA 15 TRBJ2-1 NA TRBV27 CASSLSRSSYNEQFF TGTGCCAGCAGTCTGTCAAGGAGCTCCTACAATGAGCAGTTCTTC
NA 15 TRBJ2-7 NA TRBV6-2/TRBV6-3 CASSLSDRPPYEQYF TGTGCCAGCAGCTTATCCGACAGACCCCCCTACGAGCAGTACTTC
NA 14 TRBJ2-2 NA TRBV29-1 CSVHLREDTGELFF TGCAGCGTCCACCTTCGTGAGGACACCGGGGAGCTGTTTTTT
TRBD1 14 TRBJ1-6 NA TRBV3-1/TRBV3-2 CASSRTGGNSPLHF TGTGCCAGCAGTCGGACAGGGGGAAATTCACCCCTCCACTTT
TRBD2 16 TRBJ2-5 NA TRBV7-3 CASFAGASNRQETQYF TGTGCCAGCTTCGCGGGAGCCAGTAATCGGCAAGAGACCCAGTACTTC
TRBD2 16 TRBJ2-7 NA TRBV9 CASSPGWTSGEYEQYF TGTGCCAGCAGCCCGGGATGGACTAGCGGCGAATACGAGCAGTACTTC
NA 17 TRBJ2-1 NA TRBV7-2 CASSLSTTGRSYNEQFF TGTGCCAGCAGCTTATCTACGACAGGGAGGTCCTACAATGAGCAGTTCTTC
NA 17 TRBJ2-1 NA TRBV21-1 CASSTWFRLAVYNEQFF TGTGCCAGCAGCACGTGGTTCAGACTAGCAGTATACAATGAGCAGTTCTTC